The subject of this entry is one T cell receptor beta chain. This sample was taken from a study of blood T cell repertoires in COVID-19. Looked up from germline, CDR1 is LGHDT and CDR2 is YNNKEL (reference sequence). There are 16 residues in the CDR3. The J segment lost 8 bases and the V segment lost 5 bases, leaving 11 bases of the junction unmatched. Libraries were prepared by immunoSEQ multiplex PCR; TCRdb keeps only in-frame clonotypes and omits some of them. The sample yields about 130,000 clones, just under 85% seen once. Sample: peripheral blood. This clonotype originated in a woman aged 50 to 60 with acute or convalescent COVID-19. The J gene is TRBJ1-4, the V gene TRBV3-1 (or the pseudogene TRBV3-2); 10 bases agree with TRBD1. In nucleotides, the CDR3 is TGTGCCAGCAGCGAACTTCCCGGGACAGGGGTCGAAAAACTGTTTTTT. Translating it yields CASSELPGTGVEKLFF.